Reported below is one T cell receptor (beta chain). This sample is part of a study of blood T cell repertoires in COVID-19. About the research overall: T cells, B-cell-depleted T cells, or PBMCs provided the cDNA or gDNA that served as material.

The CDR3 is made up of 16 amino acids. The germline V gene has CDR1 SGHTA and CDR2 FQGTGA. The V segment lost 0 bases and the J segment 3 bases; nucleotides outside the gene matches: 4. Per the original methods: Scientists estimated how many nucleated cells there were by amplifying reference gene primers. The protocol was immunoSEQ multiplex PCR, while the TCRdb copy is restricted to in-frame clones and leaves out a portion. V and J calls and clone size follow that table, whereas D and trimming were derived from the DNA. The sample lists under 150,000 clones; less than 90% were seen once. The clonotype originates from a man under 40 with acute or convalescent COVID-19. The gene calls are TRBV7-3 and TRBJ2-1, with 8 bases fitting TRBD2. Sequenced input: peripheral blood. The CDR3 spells CASSLTAGTSYNEQFF. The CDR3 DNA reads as TGTGCCAGCAGCTTAACTGCGGGGACTAGCTACAATGAGCAGTTCTTC.